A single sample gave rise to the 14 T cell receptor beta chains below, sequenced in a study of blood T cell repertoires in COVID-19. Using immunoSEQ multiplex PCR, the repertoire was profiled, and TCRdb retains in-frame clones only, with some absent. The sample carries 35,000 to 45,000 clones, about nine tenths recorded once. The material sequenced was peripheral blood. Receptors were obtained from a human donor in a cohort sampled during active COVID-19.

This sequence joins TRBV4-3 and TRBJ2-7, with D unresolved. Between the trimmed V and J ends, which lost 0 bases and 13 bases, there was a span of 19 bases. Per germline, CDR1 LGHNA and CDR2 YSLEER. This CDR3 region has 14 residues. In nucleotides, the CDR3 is TGCGCCAGCAGCCAAGAACCAACAGCCCCTGAGCTTTACTTC. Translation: CASSQEPTAPELYF.

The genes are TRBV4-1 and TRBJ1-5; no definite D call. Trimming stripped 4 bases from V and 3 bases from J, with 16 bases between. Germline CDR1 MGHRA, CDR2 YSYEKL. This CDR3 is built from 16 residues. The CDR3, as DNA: TGCGCCAGCAGCCGACGCGAGGGTCCAGCCAATCAGCCCCAGCATTTT. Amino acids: CASSRREGPANQPQHF.

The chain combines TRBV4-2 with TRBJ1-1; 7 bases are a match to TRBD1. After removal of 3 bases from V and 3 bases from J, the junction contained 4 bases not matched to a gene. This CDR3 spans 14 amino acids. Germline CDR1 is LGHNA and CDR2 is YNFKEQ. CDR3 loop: CASSQTGPDTEAFF. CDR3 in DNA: TGTGCCAGCAGCCAGACAGGGCCGGACACTGAAGCTTTCTTT.

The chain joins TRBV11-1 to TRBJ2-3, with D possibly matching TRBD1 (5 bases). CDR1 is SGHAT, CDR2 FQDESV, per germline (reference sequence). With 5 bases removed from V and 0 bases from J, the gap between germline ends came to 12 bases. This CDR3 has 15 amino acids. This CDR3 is CASSPIGASTDTQYF. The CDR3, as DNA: TGTGCCAGCAGCCCAATAGGGGCTAGCACAGATACGCAGTATTTT.

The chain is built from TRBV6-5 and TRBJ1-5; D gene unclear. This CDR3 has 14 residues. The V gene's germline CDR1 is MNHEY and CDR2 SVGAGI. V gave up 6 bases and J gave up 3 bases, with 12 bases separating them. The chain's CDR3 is CASSFDKDNQPQHF. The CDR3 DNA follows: TGTGCCAGCAGCTTCGACAAGGACAATCAGCCCCAGCATTTT.

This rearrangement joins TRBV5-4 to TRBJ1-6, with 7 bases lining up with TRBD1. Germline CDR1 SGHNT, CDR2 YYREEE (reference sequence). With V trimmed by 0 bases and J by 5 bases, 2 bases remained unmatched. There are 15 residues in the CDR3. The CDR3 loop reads CASSLVRGNNSPLHF. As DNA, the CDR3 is TGTGCCAGCAGCTTGGTCAGGGGGAATAATTCACCCCTCCACTTT.

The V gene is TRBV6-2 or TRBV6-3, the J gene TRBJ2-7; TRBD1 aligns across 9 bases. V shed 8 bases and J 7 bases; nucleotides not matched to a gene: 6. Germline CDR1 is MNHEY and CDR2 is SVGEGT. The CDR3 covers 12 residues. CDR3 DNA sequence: TGTGCCAGCTGCCGGGACAGGGAAGAGCAGTACTTC. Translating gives CASCRDREEQYF.

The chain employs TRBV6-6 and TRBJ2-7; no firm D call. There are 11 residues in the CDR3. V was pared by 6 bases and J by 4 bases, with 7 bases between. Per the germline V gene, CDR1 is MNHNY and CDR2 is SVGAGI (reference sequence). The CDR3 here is CASSSRYEQYF. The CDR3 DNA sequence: TGTGCCAGCAGCTCCCGTTACGAGCAGTACTTC.

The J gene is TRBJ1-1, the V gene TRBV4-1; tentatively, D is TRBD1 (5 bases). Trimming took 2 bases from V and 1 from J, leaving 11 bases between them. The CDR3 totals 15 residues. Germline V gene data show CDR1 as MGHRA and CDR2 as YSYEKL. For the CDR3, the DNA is TGCGCCAGCAGCCAAACGACAGCCGCGAACACTGAAGCTTTCTTT. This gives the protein CASSQTTAANTEAFF.

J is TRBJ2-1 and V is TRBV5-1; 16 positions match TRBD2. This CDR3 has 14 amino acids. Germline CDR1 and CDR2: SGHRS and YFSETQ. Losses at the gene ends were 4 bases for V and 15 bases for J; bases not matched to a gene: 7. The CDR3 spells CASSPGLAGGSGFF. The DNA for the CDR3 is TGCGCCAGCAGCCCGGGACTAGCGGGAGGGTCGGGGTTCTTC.

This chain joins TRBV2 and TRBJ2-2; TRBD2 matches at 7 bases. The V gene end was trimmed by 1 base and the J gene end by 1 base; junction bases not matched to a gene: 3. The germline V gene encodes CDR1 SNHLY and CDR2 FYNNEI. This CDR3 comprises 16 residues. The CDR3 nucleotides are TGTGCCAGCAGTGAAGTCGGGGGGTGGAACACCGGGGAGCTGTTTTTT. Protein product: CASSEVGGWNTGELFF.

CDR3 sequence reads: CASSRGGQETQYF. CDR3 sequence (DNA): TGTGCCAGCAGTCGCGGGGGGCAAGAGACCCAGTACTTC. The genes are TRBV2 and TRBJ2-5; TRBD2 aligns across 8 bases. Germline CDR1 and CDR2: SNHLY and FYNNEI. This CDR3 comprises 13 residues. V shed 5 bases and J 2 bases; nucleotides not matched to a gene: 1.

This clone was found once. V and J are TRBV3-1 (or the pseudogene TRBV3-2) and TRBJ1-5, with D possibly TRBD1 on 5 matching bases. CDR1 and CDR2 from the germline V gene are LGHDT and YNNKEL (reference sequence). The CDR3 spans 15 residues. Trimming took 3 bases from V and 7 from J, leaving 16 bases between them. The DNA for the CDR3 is TGTGCCAGCAGCCAGGCCGGGACTCAAGGGCAGCCCCAGCATTTT. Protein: CASSQAGTQGQPQHF.

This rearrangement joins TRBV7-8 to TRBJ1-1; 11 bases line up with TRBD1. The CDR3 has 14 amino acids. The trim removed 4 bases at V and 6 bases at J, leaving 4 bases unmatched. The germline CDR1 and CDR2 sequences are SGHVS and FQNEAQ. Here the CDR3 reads CASSSGQGAAEAFF. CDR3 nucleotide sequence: TGTGCCAGCAGCTCCGGACAGGGGGCGGCTGAAGCTTTCTTT. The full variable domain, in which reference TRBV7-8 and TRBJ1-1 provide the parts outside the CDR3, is GAGVSQSPRYKVAKRGQDVALRCDPISGHVSLFWYQQALGQGPEFLTYFQNEAQLDKSGLPSDRFFAERPEGSVSTLKIQRTQQEDSAVYLCASSSGQGAAEAFFGQGTRLTVV.